The present TCR beta chain was sequenced within a study of T cell responses to AZD1222 COVID-19 vaccine (dated by TCRdb to the early 2020s). Regarding the research as a whole: TCR sequencing was performed for about 250 trial participants, of whom roughly 200 were given two doses of AZD1222 and approximately 26 were given two doses of MenACWY control vaccine. Trial participants were enrolled into age subgroups of 18-55, 56-69 and 70-plus years, which contained about 150, 28 and 57 TCR-sequenced participants, respectively. The study at large found these results: Epitopes outside the regions mutated in the B.1.351 and B.1.1.7 variants were reportedly recognized by nearly half of the unique spike-specific TCRs. Spike-specific TCR breadth and depth rose significantly after two AZD1222 doses compared with day 0 and with MenACWY recipients. The whole spike protein was spanned by vaccine-associated CD4 TCRs, and dominant responses were seen in regions 160-218 and 743-854. Because no day 14 peak-response samples were available, repertoires were characterized only after the peak T cell response. Participants were mostly white British, with more females than males. The authors suggested clonal diversity may have been underestimated. The 56-69-year group was small, and its depth increase did not reach significance, likely because of low power. Conclusions about previously exposed vaccinees are limited because only six or seven AZD1222 recipients were SARS-CoV-2 seropositive at baseline.

The time point label here, explained by the study, means: about 28 days (+/-7) after the second vaccine dose. The treatment or condition label here, explained by the study, means: meningococcal conjugate vaccine given as trial control. Samples from vaccinated people were obtained from the UK trials COV001 and COV002, which included a single-blind randomized controlled phase 2/3 trial of AZD1222 (ChAdOx1 nCoV-19) in healthy adults. Trial participant PBMC samples were collected at day 0 and day 28 after the second dose for TCRbeta chain sequencing. The CDR3 regions of human TCRbeta chains were subjected to immunosequencing. Regarding the original processing steps: TCRs in the repertoires were matched against a reference library of SARS-CoV-2-specific TCRs that had been generated with the MIRA antigen-specificity platform. Breadth was defined as the fraction of unique TCRs that were SARS-CoV-2-associated. Depth was defined as the fraction of total T cells that were SARS-CoV-2-associated. Using the MIRA data, every spike-specific TCR was mapped to the spike region that the TCR reacted to and assigned to either a CD4 or a CD8 class. Log10-transformed breadth and depth values were compared by one-way ANOVA with Sidak's multiple comparisons tests. As stored in TCRdb, this immuneACCESS dataset retains in-frame rearrangements with V and J assigned. A fraction of the clones does not appear; measured against another copy, unresolved V genes explain less than half of the discrepancy, and the remainder lacks a known reason. V, J and clone size are those of that table, while D and trimming were read from the DNA. For this sample the table gives fewer than 85,000 clones, of which around 90% were detected only once. The ten largest clones add up to more than 4% of the sample.

This clone was seen only a few times. Its target antigen remains unknown. No quality values exist for individual bases; no much larger clone is one base distant. CDR1 KGHSH and CDR2 LQKENI were looked up in the germline V gene. The germline ends are 12 bases apart after V is trimmed by 10 bases and J by 6 bases. The cysteine opens and the phenylalanine closes a CDR3 of 11 amino acids. CDR3 DNA only is kept here, 33 bases in frame from base 1. The clonotype comes from an adult who received the MenACWY meningococcal vaccine as a control. Specimen: peripheral blood, collected 28 days after the second dose of the MenACWY control vaccine. This chain joins TRBV18 to TRBJ1-2, and possibly TRBD1, on 6 matching bases. The CDR3 reads as follows: CATIGGDGYTF. The sequenced DNA is TGTGCCACCATTGGGGGCGATGGCTACACCTTC.